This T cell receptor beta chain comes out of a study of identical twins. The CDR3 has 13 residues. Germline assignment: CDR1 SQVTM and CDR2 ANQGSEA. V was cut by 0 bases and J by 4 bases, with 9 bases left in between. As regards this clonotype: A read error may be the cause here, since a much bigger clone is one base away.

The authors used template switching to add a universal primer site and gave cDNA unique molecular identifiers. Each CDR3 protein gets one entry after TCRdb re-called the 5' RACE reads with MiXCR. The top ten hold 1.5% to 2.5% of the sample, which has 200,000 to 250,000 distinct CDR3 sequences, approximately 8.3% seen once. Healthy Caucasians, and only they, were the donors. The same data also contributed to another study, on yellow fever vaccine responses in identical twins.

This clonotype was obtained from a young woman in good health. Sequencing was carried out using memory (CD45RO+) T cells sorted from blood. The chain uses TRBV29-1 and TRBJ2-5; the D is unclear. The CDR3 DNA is TGCAGCGTTGAAGAGACCTCTCGAGAGACCCAGTACTTC. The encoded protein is CSVEETSRETQYF.